Below are 23 T cell receptor beta chains sequenced from a single sample in a study of cytomegalovirus exposure and HLA in healthy donors. PCR used 60 Vbeta primers and 13 Jbeta primers. Method: immunoSEQ multiplex PCR; TCRdb's copy keeps in-frame clones and lacks some. The sample shows 130,000 or so clones, around 79% of them seen only once. Sequenced sample: PBMCs. The source of these receptors is a woman aged 40 to 50 in good health and CMV-seropositive.

The chain links TRBV28 to TRBJ2-6; 7 nucleotides line up with TRBD1. CDR1 is MDHEN and CDR2 is SYDVKM in the germline V gene. The J segment lost 2 bases and the V segment lost 2 bases, leaving 0 bases of the junction unmatched. This CDR3 has 15 amino acids. CDR3 loop: CASSLTGAGANVLTF. In DNA form, the CDR3 reads TGTGCCAGCAGTTTAACAGGGGCTGGGGCCAACGTCCTGACTTTC.

This clone was counted only a few times. CDR3 nucleotides: TGTGCCAGCAGTGAAGGGGCGGGGAGACGGAATTCACCCCTCCACTTT. It translates to CASSEGAGRRNSPLHF. The genes are TRBV6-1 and TRBJ1-6; D unclear. The CDR3 runs to 16 residues. Germline V gene lookup returns CDR1 MNHNS and CDR2 SASEGT. Trimming shortened V by 1 base and J by 7 bases, and 14 bases separated the two germline ends.

The CDR3: CASSFAGGGGHEQYF. In nucleotides, the CDR3 is TGTGCCAGCAGCTTCGCCGGAGGGGGGGGCCACGAGCAGTACTTC. The J gene is TRBJ2-7, the V gene TRBV7-2, with D possibly matching TRBD2 (7 bases). Trimming pared 3 bases from V and 5 bases from J, leaving 17 bases between. There are 15 residues in the CDR3. CDR1 and CDR2 (germline): SGHTA, FQGNSA. Full variable domain (rest looked up from reference TRBV7-2 and TRBJ2-7): GAGVSQSPSNKVTEKGKDVELRCDPISGHTALYWYRQSLGQGLEFLIYFQGNSAPDKSGLPSDRFSAERTGGSVSTLTIQRTQQEDSAVYLCASSFAGGGGHEQYFGPGTRLTVT.

This chain connects TRBV6-6 to TRBJ2-3; 11 bases agree with TRBD1. This CDR3 spans 16 amino acids. The germline V gene encodes CDR1 MNHNY and CDR2 SVGAGI (reference sequence). V gave up 4 bases and J gave up 5 bases; unmatched junction bases: 8. The chain's CDR3 is CASSSAGTGGIDTQYF. CDR3 nucleotides: TGTGCCAGCAGTTCCGCCGGGACAGGGGGAATAGATACGCAGTATTTT.

The chain recombines TRBV5-4 with TRBJ2-5, with 15 nucleotides matching TRBD2. This CDR3 is built from 16 residues. Germline V gene lookup returns CDR1 SGHNT and CDR2 YYREEE (reference sequence). J gave up 5 bases and V 4 bases, and 6 bases lay outside the gene matches. This chain's CDR3 is CASSRGLAGGPETQYF. The CDR3 DNA is TGTGCCAGCAGCAGGGGACTAGCGGGGGGCCCCGAGACCCAGTACTTC.

The chain joins TRBV5-1 to TRBJ1-1; D not certain. The V gene lost 0 bases and the J gene lost 3 bases, with 9 bases spanning the gap. The CDR3 contains 14 residues. Germline V lookup: CDR1 SGHRS, CDR2 YFSETQ. The CDR3 protein is CASSLGDSYTEAFF. The CDR3 region has the DNA TGCGCCAGCAGCTTGGGCGACTCTTACACTGAAGCTTTCTTT.

The V call is TRBV18, the J call TRBJ1-1; 7 nucleotides align to TRBD1. Germline CDR1 reads KGHSH; CDR2 reads LQKENI. The ends lost 6 bases at V and 0 bases at J; junction bases unmatched: 7. The CDR3 is 15 residues long. The CDR3 loop reads CASSPGQRMNTEAFF. Written as DNA, the CDR3 is TGTGCCAGCTCCCCGGGACAGAGAATGAACACTGAAGCTTTCTTT.

The chain couples TRBV6-1 to TRBJ1-1, with 9 positions matching TRBD1. This CDR3 has 14 residues. Per germline, CDR1 MNHNS and CDR2 SASEGT. V was pared by 3 bases and J by 4 bases, with 3 bases of the junction left unmatched. CDR3 coding DNA: TGTGCCAGCAGTGAGACAGGGGGGGTCACTGAAGCTTTCTTT. Protein sequence: CASSETGGVTEAFF.

J is TRBJ2-1 and V is TRBV7-2, with TRBD2 identical over 14 bases. The CDR3 sequence is 15 residues long. Trimming cost V 1 base and J 10 bases; bases outside gene matches: 3. From germline, CDR1 is SGHTA and CDR2 FQGNSA. The CDR3 reads CASSLDWTSGREQFF. In DNA, the CDR3 is TGTGCCAGCAGCTTAGATTGGACTAGCGGGAGGGAGCAGTTCTTC.

The rearrangement links TRBV6-5 to TRBJ1-1; tentative D call: TRBD1 (5 bases). Deletions cut 5 bases from V and 5 bases from J, with 12 bases between. The germline gives CDR1 MNHEY, CDR2 SVGAGI. The CDR3 runs to 13 residues. The CDR3 nucleotides are TGTGCCAGCAGTGACAGATTTTTAACTGAAGCTTTCTTT. Its translation: CASSDRFLTEAFF.

V is TRBV5-6 and J is TRBJ2-5; 9 bases match TRBD2. Trimming at V came to 3 bases and at J to 5 bases, leaving 5 bases not matched to a gene. Germline V gene lookup returns CDR1 SGHDT and CDR2 YYEEEE. The CDR3 consists of 14 residues. In DNA form, the CDR3 reads TGTGCCAGCAGCTCCCTAGCGGGGAGGGAGACCCAGTACTTC. Its protein product is CASSSLAGRETQYF.

The CDR3 bases are TGCACCAGCAGCCTTGGGGGGCCAAGGAGGACAGGCGGGAGGGCGAGGGAGACCCAGTACTTC. Protein product: CTSSLGGPRRTGGRARETQYF. V usage is TRBV1 and J usage is TRBJ2-5; the table names TRBD2, a call not compared with the DNA. TRBV1 is a documented pseudogene. The CDR3 is made up of 21 amino acids.

V is TRBV7-9 and J is TRBJ2-5, with 7 bases identical to TRBD2. The CDR3 has 16 amino acids. CDR1 is SEHNR, CDR2 FQNEAQ, per germline (reference sequence). J gave up 5 bases and V 5 bases, and 14 bases lay outside the gene matches. CDR3 sequence reads: CASSVPEERGGETQYF. The CDR3 DNA sequence: TGTGCCAGCAGCGTCCCAGAGGAGCGGGGTGGGGAGACCCAGTACTTC.

The V and J genes are TRBV5-1 and TRBJ1-1; 9 bases align to TRBD1. The CDR3 runs to 14 residues. CDR1 SGHRS and CDR2 YFSETQ come from the germline V gene. V dropped 6 bases and J dropped 1; count of bases not matched to a gene: 4. The CDR3 region has the DNA TGCGCCAGCAAACAGGGGGCCTCGAACACTGAAGCTTTCTTT. This sequence encodes CASKQGASNTEAFF. Combining the CDR3 with reference TRBV5-1 and TRBJ1-1 gives the whole variable domain KAGVTQTPRYLIKTRGQQVTLSCSPISGHRSVSWYQQTPGQGLQFLFEYFSETQRNKGNFPGRFSGRQFSNSRSEMNVSTLELGDSALYLCASKQGASNTEAFFGQGTRLTVV.

The chain links TRBV20-1 to TRBJ2-3; no reliable D call. Per the germline V gene, CDR1 is DFQATT and CDR2 is SNEGSKA (reference sequence). This CDR3 comprises 11 residues. Trimming stripped 4 bases from V and 2 bases from J, with 4 bases between. In nucleotides, the CDR3 is TGCAGTGCTACAAACACAGATACGCAGTATTTT. Translating it yields CSATNTDTQYF.

The chain joins TRBV16 to TRBJ2-2, with 8 bases that match TRBD1. V shed 5 bases, J shed 2 bases, and the junction held 1 base outside the gene matches. The germline V gene has CDR1 KGHSY and CDR2 FQNENV. This CDR3 contains 14 residues. The DNA for the CDR3 is TGTGCCAGCAGCGGACAGGGAAACACCGGGGAGCTGTTTTTT. Amino acids: CASSGQGNTGELFF.

This clone has just a few counts. The V call is TRBV5-1, the J call TRBJ2-1, with 13 bases that match TRBD2. This CDR3 has 16 residues. Germline V CDR1 and CDR2: SGHRS, YFSETQ. Germline trimming cut 4 bases from V and 5 bases from J; bases unmatched to any gene: 6. CDR3 in amino acids: CASSTGLAGVNNEQFF. Here the CDR3 DNA reads TGCGCCAGCAGCACTGGACTAGCGGGGGTAAACAATGAGCAGTTCTTC.

V and J are TRBV10-3 and TRBJ1-1, with 7 bases fitting TRBD1. There are 13 residues in the CDR3. The germline CDR1 and CDR2 sequences are ENHRY and SYGVKD. The V gene end was trimmed by 7 bases and the J gene end by 5 bases; junction bases not matched to a gene: 7. CDR3 sequence: CAITTDRATEAFF. The CDR3 bases are TGTGCCATCACTACCGACAGGGCGACTGAAGCTTTCTTT.

The chain uses TRBV7-8 and TRBJ2-1; 9 bases align to TRBD1. The CDR3 runs 15 residues. The junction had 4 bases not matched to a gene; V was cut back by 1 base and J by 6 bases. Germline V gene lookup returns CDR1 SGHVS and CDR2 FQNEAQ. The DNA of the CDR3 is TGTGCCAGCAGCTTAGACGGGACAGGGATCAATGAGCAGTTCTTC. It encodes CASSLDGTGINEQFF.

The rearrangement links TRBV6-6 to TRBJ1-2; 8 bases fit TRBD1. With 11 bases clipped from V and 8 bases from J, the junction kept 13 bases outside the gene matches. Per germline, CDR1 MNHNY and CDR2 SVGAGI (reference sequence). The CDR3 spans 13 residues. CDR3 residues: CAGSSDRAQGYTF. The CDR3, as DNA: TGTGCCGGAAGCTCGGACAGGGCTCAAGGCTACACCTTC.

The V gene is TRBV9, the J gene TRBJ2-7, with TRBD2 matching over 9 bases. Trimming at V came to 0 bases and at J to 6 bases, leaving 7 bases not matched to a gene. The germline V gene encodes CDR1 SGDLS and CDR2 YYNGEE. This CDR3 has 15 residues. The CDR3 bases are TGTGCCAGCAGCGTAGGTGGCGGGGGGGCTCTCGAGCAGTACTTC. Translating it yields CASSVGGGGALEQYF.

The chain is built from TRBV21-1 and TRBJ1-5; no check of the table's D call, TRBD1, against the DNA was made. TRBV21-1 counts as a pseudogene. The CDR3 spans 19 residues. The CDR3 loop reads CASSKEASTGRGSNQPQHF. The CDR3 DNA reads as TGTGCCAGCAGCAAAGAGGCTTCGACAGGGAGAGGAAGCAATCAGCCCCAGCATTTT.

The chain is built from TRBV9 and TRBJ2-1; tentative D call: TRBD1 (5 bases). V was trimmed by 5 bases and J by 7 bases, leaving 19 bases between them. CDR1 is SGDLS, CDR2 YYNGEE, per germline. The CDR3 extends over 15 amino acids. CDR3 sequence reads: CASRSGLQLSNEQFF. The CDR3 DNA reads TGTGCCAGCAGGTCAGGGTTGCAGTTGTCGAATGAGCAGTTCTTC.